This record looks at one T cell receptor beta chain sequence and its context. The sample is drawn from a study of T cell changes during pregnancy in multiple sclerosis. Per the germline V gene, CDR1 is SGDLS and CDR2 is YYNGEE. V lost 2 bases and J lost 7, with 9 bases in between. CDR3 length: 12 residues. Assay used: immunoSEQ multiplex PCR; TCRdb lists only in-frame clones, some missing. Among some 60,000 clones listed, nearly 95% were seen once. This receptor was identified in a female donor with multiple sclerosis, enrolled in a pregnancy study. The sample here was peripheral blood, taken in the first trimester of pregnancy. This chain connects TRBV9 to TRBJ1-2, with TRBD1 as a possible D gene (5 bases). The CDR3 DNA follows: TGTGCCAGCAGCGTGGGGGGGGGTGGCTACACCTTC. Translated: CASSVGGGGYTF. The complete variable domain, with remaining parts taken from reference TRBV9 and TRBJ1-2, reads DSGVTQTPKHLITATGQRVTLRCSPRSGDLSVYWYQQSLDQGLQFLIQYYNGEERAKGNILERFSAQQFPDLHSELNLSSLELGDSALYFCASSVGGGGYTFGSGTRLTVV.